Below, 9 T cell receptor beta chains from the same sample are listed, as sequenced in a study of CD4+ T cells in melanoma. Repertoires were generated with immunoSEQ multiplex PCR, while TCRdb's copy carries only in-frame clones and drops some. This sample has around 10,000 clones, with 65% to 70% found just once. What was sequenced was cells from a culture (not recorded whether cultured in vitro). The source is a human donor with melanoma.

This chain links TRBV4-1 with TRBJ1-2, with D possibly matching TRBD1 (6 bases). V lost 3 bases and J 2 bases, leaving 10 bases between the germline ends. The V gene's germline CDR1 is MGHRA and CDR2 YSYEKL. There are 14 residues in the CDR3. Here the CDR3 DNA reads TGCGCCAGCAGCCAGAGACAGGACAACTATGGCTACACCTTC. Its translation: CASSQRQDNYGYTF.

The chain employs TRBV4-1 and TRBJ2-1; D might be TRBD1 (6 bases). Between the trimmed V and J ends, which lost 4 bases and 5 bases, there was a span of 18 bases. Germline V gene lookup returns CDR1 MGHRA and CDR2 YSYEKL. CDR3 length equals 16 residues. The CDR3 sequence: CASSRGQGQMNNEQFF. CDR3 coding DNA: TGCGCCAGCAGCCGGGGGCAAGGACAGATGAACAATGAGCAGTTCTTC.

V usage is TRBV7-9 and J usage is TRBJ1-2, with no clear D. Trimming took 8 bases from V and 8 from J, leaving 12 bases between them. CDR3 length: 11 amino acids. Per the germline V gene, CDR1 is SEHNR and CDR2 is FQNEAQ (reference sequence). Here the CDR3 reads CASHIFRGYTF. The CDR3 nucleotides are TGTGCCAGCCATATCTTCCGGGGCTACACCTTC.

This clone was observed a few times. The rearrangement joins TRBV7-9 to TRBJ2-2, with 7 bases lining up with TRBD1. The trim removed 5 bases at V and 3 bases at J, leaving 12 bases unmatched. CDR1 is SEHNR, CDR2 FQNEAQ, per germline (reference sequence). The CDR3 sequence is 17 residues long. The CDR3 loop is CASSETGLGYDTGELFF. Written as DNA, the CDR3 is TGTGCCAGCAGCGAGACAGGGCTTGGTTATGACACCGGGGAGCTGTTTTTT.

V gene TRBV20-1 combines with J gene TRBJ2-1; D is ambiguous. Germline V gene data show CDR1 as DFQATT and CDR2 as SNEGSKA (reference sequence). This CDR3 comprises 11 residues. V gave up 6 bases and J gave up 9 bases, with 12 bases separating them. The CDR3 here is CSAERMFEQFF. For the CDR3, the DNA is TGCAGTGCAGAAAGGATGTTTGAGCAGTTCTTC.

The chain joins TRBV6-5 to TRBJ2-1; 9 bases align to TRBD1. CDR1 is MNHEY, CDR2 SVGAGI, per germline. The CDR3 is 14 residues long. V dropped 5 bases and J dropped 6; count of bases not matched to a gene: 5. CDR3 DNA: TGTGCCAGCAGTAGACTACAGGGGGCCAATGAGCAGTTCTTC. This sequence encodes CASSRLQGANEQFF.

The chain uses TRBV10-2 and TRBJ2-5, with TRBD1 identical over 7 bases. This CDR3 region has 12 residues. Germline values: CDR1 WSHSY, CDR2 SAAADI. J gave up 3 bases and V 8 bases, and 3 bases lay outside the gene matches. The CDR3 nucleotides read TGCGCCAGCGGGCAGGGGGAAGAGACCCAGTACTTC. The encoded protein is CASGQGEETQYF.

The V call is TRBV7-3, the J call TRBJ2-3; no reliable D call. The CDR3 is made up of 14 amino acids. In germline, CDR1 is SGHTA, CDR2 FQGTGA. The V and J ends lost 4 bases and 0 bases respectively, with 8 bases between them. The CDR3 region is CASSSRLSTDTQYF. Here the CDR3 DNA reads TGTGCCAGCAGCTCACGACTCAGCACAGATACGCAGTATTTT.

There are a few counts of this clone. The V gene is TRBV6-5, the J gene TRBJ1-2, with a tentative D call TRBD1 (6 bases). Germline V lookup: CDR1 MNHEY, CDR2 SVGAGI. There are 15 residues in the CDR3. Trimming cost V 6 bases and J 0 bases, with 14 bases left between them. The CDR3 loop is CASRGPRTANYGYTF. In DNA form, the CDR3 reads TGTGCCAGCAGGGGACCCAGGACAGCTAACTATGGCTACACCTTC.